This paragraph reports one TCR beta chain. This CDR3 has 14 amino acids. V gave up 9 bases and J gave up 0 bases, with 14 bases separating them. Germline CDR1 is SGHNT and CDR2 is YYREEE (reference sequence). This sample stems from a study of blood T cell repertoires in COVID-19. Study at large: The United States, Italy and Spain supplied acute and convalescent COVID-19 samples.

Repertoires were generated with immunoSEQ multiplex PCR, while TCRdb's copy carries only in-frame clones and drops some. Of approximately 470,000 clones listed, approximately 85% are singletons. This TCR came from a human donor in a cohort sampled during active COVID-19. Sequencing input: peripheral blood. The chain couples TRBV5-4 to TRBJ2-3; tentatively, D is TRBD2 (6 bases). Here the CDR3 reads CATSRGASTDTQYF. Here the CDR3 DNA reads TGTGCCACTTCTCGCGGGGCCAGCACAGATACGCAGTATTTT.